The next 12 T cell receptor beta chains were all read from a single sample in a study of T cells in women clearing cervical HPV infection (dated by TCRdb to the late 2010s). Receptor libraries were prepared by the immunoSEQ multiplex PCR assay. TCRdb obtained this table from immuneACCESS and retained in-frame rearrangements with V and J assigned. These tables miss some clones; where compared with another copy, unresolved V genes account for less than half of the shortfall, and the remainder is unexplained. The table for this sample records 25,000 to 30,000 clones. Of the sample, roughly 20% is held by the ten largest clones. The specimen was blood buffy coat. Receptors originate from a woman between 18 and 69 years old with a cervical HPV16 infection that either progressed to CIN3+ or cleared (not recorded which).

Turning to this clone: The read terminates 3 residues ahead of where the CDR3 ends, so the germline J gene completes it. The V call is TRBV7-6, the J call TRBJ2-7; TRBD1 matches at 10 bases. With 4 bases clipped from V and 4 bases from J, the junction kept 4 bases outside the gene matches. The germline V gene encodes CDR1 SGHVS and CDR2 FNYEAQ. This CDR3 contains 14 residues. CDR3 DNA, as far as it was read: TGTGCCAGCAGCTCCGGACAGGGGGGGTACGAG. Its translation: CASSSGQGGYE. The whole CDR3 reads CASSSGQGGYEQYF.

In terms of frequency, this clone is medium-sized. The read comes to an end 3 residues before the CDR3 does, leaving the germline J gene to fill in the end. The V call is TRBV14, the J call TRBJ2-4, with 7 bases that match TRBD2. Germline CDR1 SGHDN, CDR2 FVKESK. J gave up 0 bases and V 1 base, and 3 bases lay outside the gene matches. The CDR3 has 16 residues. The CDR3 protein is CASSQASGVAKNIQYF. CDR3 DNA, as far as it was read: TGTGCCAGCAGCCAAGCTAGCGGCGTAGCCAAAAACATT.

Remarks on this clone: Read data end 3 residues before the CDR3 end; the end is taken from the germline J gene. V and J are TRBV5-1 and TRBJ1-4, with D maybe TRBD1 (6 bases). Germline V CDR1 and CDR2: SGHRS, YFSETQ. The ends were cut back, 0 bases at V and 0 bases at J, with 9 bases in the middle. The CDR3 covers 16 residues. CDR3 bases read: TGCGCCAGCAGCTTGGGTGGGACACCAACTAATGAAAAA. Protein sequence: CASSLGGTPTNEK. The full-length CDR3 reads as CASSLGGTPTNEKLFF. The full variable domain, with the rest looked up from reference TRBV5-1 and TRBJ1-4, is KAGVTQTPRYLIKTRGQQVTLSCSPISGHRSVSWYQQTPGQGLQFLFEYFSETQRNKGNFPGRFSGRQFSNSRSEMNVSTLELGDSALYLCASSLGGTPTNEKLFFGSGTQLSVL.

Comments on this clone: The read ends 3 residues before the CDR3 terminus; that terminus is restored from the germline J gene. The rearrangement links TRBV15 to TRBJ2-5; 8 positions agree with TRBD1. The trim removed 0 bases at V and 3 bases at J, leaving 3 bases unmatched. Germline CDR1 and CDR2: LNHNV and YYDKDF (reference sequence). The CDR3 has 15 residues. The part of the CDR3 DNA that was read is TGTGCCACCAGCAGAGAGAGGACAGGGAAAGAGACC. Translating it yields CATSRERTGKET. The full CDR3 protein is CATSRERTGKETQYF.

A word on this clone: Read coverage stops 3 residues before the CDR3 terminus; the germline J gene supplies the remainder. The chain uses TRBV5-1 and TRBJ1-1; no definite D call. This CDR3 region has 16 residues. Per germline, CDR1 SGHRS and CDR2 YFSETQ. V was pared by 0 bases and J by 1 base, with 13 bases between. The CDR3 DNA, read in part, is TGCGCCAGCAGCTTGGACGGTTCGACGGGGAACACTGAA. Translating gives CASSLDGSTGNTE. The whole CDR3 sequence reads CASSLDGSTGNTEAFF.

Remarks on this clone: The sequence runs out 3 residues before the end of the CDR3; the remainder is reconstructed from the germline J gene. This rearrangement joins TRBV18 to TRBJ1-2; D is ambiguous. The CDR3 covers 15 residues. Per germline, CDR1 KGHSH and CDR2 LQKENI. The covered CDR3 bases are TGTGCCAGCTCACCCAGACTGAACTCCTACAATGAC. This sequence encodes CASSPRLNSYND. The entire CDR3 protein reads CASSPRLNSYNDYTF. The full variable domain, completed using reference TRBV18 and TRBJ1-2, is NAGVMQNPRHLVRRRGQEARLRCSPMKGHSHVYWYRQLPEEGLKFMVYLQKENIIDESGMPKERFSAEFPKEGPSILRIQQVVRGDSAAYFCASSPRLNSYNDYTFGSGTRLTVV.

A word on this clone: The read ends 3 residues shy of where the CDR3 ends; the end is completed using the germline J gene. This chain links TRBV20-1 with TRBJ2-1; 8 bases align to TRBD2. Germline assignment: CDR1 DFQATT and CDR2 SNEGSKA (reference sequence). Losses at the gene ends were 3 bases for V and 4 bases for J; bases not matched to a gene: 17. This CDR3 spans 18 amino acids. This chain's CDR3 is CSASRTSKHLSTYNEQFF. CDR3 bases read: TGCAGTGCTAGTCGGACTAGCAAACACCTCTCTACATACAATGAG.

With respect to this clone: One end of the junction is discordant with germline, which a read error may explain. From the germline J gene comes the end of the CDR3, since the read stops 3 residues before it. Other DNA sequences in this specimen translate into the identical CDR3. This chain connects TRBV19 to TRBJ1-3; 8 nucleotides agree with TRBD1. This CDR3 spans 14 amino acids. CDR1 and CDR2 from the germline V gene are LNHDA and SQIVND (reference sequence). Partial CDR3 DNA: TGTGCCAGTAGGGACAGGGCGGCTGGAAACACG. This encodes CASRDRAAGNT. From start to end, the CDR3 is CASRDRAAGNTIYF. Full variable domain (rest looked up from reference TRBV19 and TRBJ1-3): DGGITQSPKYLFRKEGQNVTLSCEQNLNHDAMYWYRQDPGQGLRLIYYSQIVNDFQKGDIAEGYSVSREKKESFPLTVTSAQKNPTAFYLCASRDRAAGNTIYFGEGSWLTVV.

Note on this clone: The read stops 3 residues short of the end of the CDR3; the missing end is completed from the germline J gene. V usage is TRBV6-2 or TRBV6-3 and J usage is TRBJ1-2; 10 bases are a match to TRBD1. The CDR3 is 16 amino acids. The V segment lost 10 bases and the J segment 5 bases; nucleotides outside the gene matches: 16. Germline V CDR1 and CDR2: MNHEY, SVGEGT. CDR3 region: CATAAGTGVFPYGYTF. The CDR3 DNA, read in part, is TGTGCCACCGCGGCAGGGACAGGGGTGTTTCCTTATGGC.

With respect to this clone: The read ends 3 residues shy of where the CDR3 ends; the end is completed using the germline J gene. This rearrangement joins TRBV7-6 to TRBJ2-3; 11 bases line up with TRBD2. Germline V gene lookup returns CDR1 SGHVS and CDR2 FNYEAQ. The V segment lost 1 base and the J segment 6 bases; nucleotides outside the gene matches: 6. The CDR3 runs 16 residues. CDR3 region: CASSLVAGGPGDTQYF. The covered CDR3 bases are TGTGCCAGCAGCTTAGTAGCGGGAGGGCCAGGGGATACG.

Concerning this clone itself: The read finishes 3 residues shy of the CDR3 end, and the germline J gene is used to complete it. The chain carries TRBV4-1 and TRBJ1-4, with 7 bases that match TRBD1. Trimming cost V 4 bases and J 3 bases; bases outside gene matches: 8. The length of the CDR3 is 16 residues. The germline V gene encodes CDR1 MGHRA and CDR2 YSYEKL. This CDR3 reads CASSPRVGQPNEKLFF. The DNA read from the CDR3 is TGCGCCAGCAGCCCCAGAGTGGGACAGCCTAATGAAAAA.

Points on this clone: The read terminates 3 residues before the CDR3 end, so the remaining end is supplied by the germline J gene. The genes are TRBV11-3 and TRBJ2-2; D might be TRBD1 (6 bases). Trimming removed 3 bases at V and 4 bases at J, with 12 bases between. This CDR3 has 15 residues. Germline V gene data show CDR1 as SGHNT and CDR2 as YENEEA. CDR3 region: CASSFGGRGTGELFF. The CDR3 DNA, read in part, is TGTGCCAGCAGCTTTGGGGGCAGGGGCACCGGGGAG.